The 29 T cell receptor beta chains presented below share a single source sample, sequenced in a study of cytomegalovirus exposure and HLA in healthy donors. Primers: 60 Vbeta forward and 13 Jbeta reverse. Sequencing used immunoSEQ multiplex PCR; TCRdb keeps in-frame clones, though not all of them. The sample has 110,000 to 150,000 clones, 78% seen once. Sequencing used PBMCs. The receptors were gathered from a female donor in good health and CMV-seronegative.

The genes are TRBV2 and TRBJ2-3; TRBD1 matches 8 bases. After removal of 5 bases from V and 6 bases from J, the junction contained 10 bases not matched to a gene. The germline V gene encodes CDR1 SNHLY and CDR2 FYNNEI. This CDR3 spans 15 amino acids. The CDR3 protein is CASSYDRGRGDTQYF. DNA for the CDR3: TGTGCCAGCAGTTACGACAGGGGCAGAGGGGATACGCAGTATTTT.

The rearrangement uses TRBV5-4 and TRBJ2-1, with a weak D call TRBD2 (5 bases). Germline V CDR1 and CDR2: SGHNT, YYREEE (reference sequence). The V gene lost 6 bases and the J gene lost 8 bases, with 15 bases spanning the gap. This CDR3 comprises 13 residues. CDR3 in DNA: TGTGCCAGCAACACCATGAGCGGTCATGAGCAGTTCTTC. As protein: CASNTMSGHEQFF.

This clone showed up just a few times. The genes are TRBV2 and TRBJ2-1; the D gene is possibly TRBD2 (5 bases). Germline V CDR1 and CDR2: SNHLY, FYNNEI. The CDR3 consists of 14 residues. The V gene lost 5 bases and the J gene lost 6 bases, with 14 bases spanning the gap. In DNA form, the CDR3 reads TGTGCCAGCAGTCCCCCGGGATTTGGCAATGAGCAGTTCTTC. Protein sequence: CASSPPGFGNEQFF.

For this clone: Germline and junction disagree at one end, which may indicate a read error. The V call is TRBV7-7, the J call TRBJ2-7; D is possibly TRBD2 (6 bases). The CDR3 totals 15 residues. CDR1 SSHAT and CDR2 FNYEAQ come from the germline V gene (reference sequence). The CDR3 region has the DNA TGTGCTAGCAGCCGAGGGGAGGTACCCACCTACGAGCAGTACTTC. Encoded protein: CASSRGEVPTYEQYF.

The gene calls are TRBV5-1 and TRBJ2-2; D is perhaps TRBD2 (7 bases). The CDR3 is made up of 18 amino acids. V was pared by 1 base and J by 2 bases, with 18 bases between. The germline V gene has CDR1 SGHRS and CDR2 YFSETQ. CDR3 DNA sequence: TGCGCCAGCAGCTTGCCGGGGGGCGCGATCAGAAACACCGGGGAGCTGTTTTTT. Protein product: CASSLPGGAIRNTGELFF.

Worth noting for this clone: This sample includes further DNA sequences coding for the same CDR3. The chain couples TRBV20-1 to TRBJ2-7; 8 positions agree with TRBD2. The germline V gene has CDR1 DFQATT and CDR2 SNEGSKA (reference sequence). The CDR3 has 11 residues. The junction had 1 base not matched to a gene; V was cut back by 5 bases and J by 4 bases. This chain's CDR3 is CSARGGYEQYF. DNA for the CDR3: TGCAGTGCTCGGGGGGGGTACGAGCAGTACTTC.

V usage is TRBV5-1 and J usage is TRBJ2-1, with 7 bases aligning to TRBD2. After removal of 0 bases from V and 5 bases from J, the junction contained 11 bases not matched to a gene. The CDR3 totals 17 residues. CDR1 and CDR2 from the germline V gene are SGHRS and YFSETQ. CDR3 in amino acids: CASSLGLWGGEHNEQFF. CDR3 nucleotides: TGCGCCAGCAGCTTGGGCCTTTGGGGGGGGGAACACAATGAGCAGTTCTTC.

The chain is built from TRBV9 and TRBJ2-7, with D tentatively TRBD1 (6 bases). Germline CDR1 and CDR2: SGDLS and YYNGEE. V lost 0 bases and J 0 bases, leaving 13 bases between the germline ends. The CDR3 loop spans 16 amino acids. The CDR3 DNA sequence: TGTGCCAGCAGCGTAGATCCCACAGGGAGCTCCTACGAGCAGTACTTC. This gives the protein CASSVDPTGSSYEQYF.

This clone was found a few times. J is TRBJ1-2 and V is TRBV4-1, with D tentatively TRBD1 (6 bases). Trimming took 4 bases from V and 8 from J, leaving 23 bases between them. The V gene's germline CDR1 is MGHRA and CDR2 YSYEKL. The CDR3 runs 16 residues. CDR3 nucleotide sequence: TGCGCCAGCAGCCTATGGACAGCCTCAATAGAGGAGGGCTACACCTTC. Protein sequence: CASSLWTASIEEGYTF.

This chain links TRBV6-1 with TRBJ2-5, with TRBD2 matching over 10 bases. The CDR3 is made up of 18 amino acids. Germline CDR1 and CDR2: MNHNS and SASEGT. V shed 1 base and J 1 base; nucleotides not matched to a gene: 9. DNA for the CDR3: TGTGCCAGCAGTGAAGAGGCCGGGCTAGCGGGAGCCCAAGAGACCCAGTACTTC. Its protein product is CASSEEAGLAGAQETQYF.

This chain uses TRBV10-1 with TRBJ2-2, with D possibly matching TRBD2 (5 bases). V lost 4 bases, J lost 3 bases, and 12 bases lay in between. CDR3 length equals 15 residues. From germline, CDR1 is WNHNN and CDR2 SYGVQD (reference sequence). The CDR3 protein is CASSVSGLDTGELFF. Here the CDR3 DNA reads TGCGCCAGCAGTGTATCGGGGTTAGACACCGGGGAGCTGTTTTTT.

The chain employs TRBV6-1 and TRBJ1-2, with 9 bases lining up with TRBD1. Looked up from germline, CDR1 is MNHNS and CDR2 is SASEGT. This CDR3 has 15 residues. V lost 4 bases, J lost 8 bases, and 11 bases stayed unmatched. The CDR3 reads CASSGMTGGPGGYTF. The CDR3, as DNA: TGTGCCAGCAGTGGGATGACAGGGGGACCTGGCGGCTACACCTTC.

The chain is built from TRBV29-1 and TRBJ1-3; D unclear. The CDR3 has 11 residues. Per germline, CDR1 SQVTM and CDR2 ANQGSEA. V shed 4 bases and J shed 3 bases, with 4 bases lying between them. The CDR3 region is CSVGGGNTIYF. In DNA form, the CDR3 reads TGCAGCGTTGGAGGTGGAAACACCATATATTTT.

In this sample, this clone turned up once. This chain uses TRBV27 with TRBJ2-5; possibly TRBD2 for D (7 bases). V was pared by 3 bases and J by 2 bases, with 19 bases between. The CDR3 extends over 17 amino acids. CDR1 MNHEY and CDR2 SMNVEV come from the germline V gene (reference sequence). As DNA, the CDR3 is TGTGCCAGCAGTTTCGACAGGTCCGGGGGGATTCAAGAGACCCAGTACTTC. Amino acids: CASSFDRSGGIQETQYF.

J is TRBJ1-6 and V is TRBV6-1; D not resolved. Trimming pared 9 bases from V and 2 bases from J, leaving 14 bases between. The CDR3 is 15 amino acids. The germline V gene encodes CDR1 MNHNS and CDR2 SASEGT. The CDR3 here is CASLSGSTYNSPLHF. The CDR3 DNA is TGTGCCAGTCTGTCCGGGAGCACCTATAATTCACCCCTCCACTTT.

The V and J genes are TRBV7-9 and TRBJ2-5; D is unresolved. V shed 1 base and J shed 5 bases, with 5 bases lying between them. Germline V gene lookup returns CDR1 SEHNR and CDR2 FQNEAQ (reference sequence). The CDR3 totals 12 residues. The CDR3 protein is CASSLGAETQYF. The CDR3 DNA reads as TGTGCCAGCAGCTTAGGGGCGGAGACCCAGTACTTC.

The chain employs TRBV28 and TRBJ2-2; tentatively, D is TRBD1 (5 bases). V lost 5 bases and J 1 base, leaving 8 bases between the germline ends. The CDR3 spans 14 residues. Looked up from germline, CDR1 is MDHEN and CDR2 is SYDVKM. The CDR3 DNA reads TGTGCCAGCAGTAAACAGGTGAACACCGGGGAGCTGTTTTTT. Translation: CASSKQVNTGELFF.

This sequence joins TRBV7-9 and TRBJ2-5, with D possibly being TRBD1 (6 bases). Germline V gives CDR1 SEHNR, CDR2 FQNEAQ (reference sequence). V gave up 1 base and J gave up 4 bases, with 10 bases separating them. The CDR3 length is 14 residues. The CDR3 protein is CASSLEGRGETQYF. CDR3 nucleotide sequence: TGTGCCAGCAGCTTAGAAGGCAGGGGAGAGACCCAGTACTTC.

The gene calls are TRBV5-1 and TRBJ1-1, with no clear D. The germline V gene has CDR1 SGHRS and CDR2 YFSETQ. The CDR3 loop spans 15 amino acids. V was shortened by 0 bases and J by 2 bases, with 11 bases between the two germline ends. The CDR3 DNA reads as TGCGCCAGCAGCTTGGGGGCAGGCCCAAACACTGAAGCTTTCTTT. It codes for CASSLGAGPNTEAFF.

This clone was seen only a few times. V gene TRBV19 combines with J gene TRBJ1-1; 7 bases align to TRBD1. Germline V gives CDR1 LNHDA, CDR2 SQIVND (reference sequence). CDR3 length: 16 residues. After removal of 7 bases from V and 1 base from J, the junction contained 12 bases not matched to a gene. CDR3 loop: CASIRRGGRTNTEAFF. CDR3 DNA sequence: TGTGCCAGTATCCGACGAGGGGGCAGGACGAACACTGAAGCTTTCTTT.

The chain uses TRBV2 and TRBJ2-7; TRBD1 agrees at 7 bases. The CDR3 extends over 14 amino acids. CDR1 is SNHLY and CDR2 is FYNNEI in the germline V gene. The J segment lost 7 bases and the V segment lost 8 bases, leaving 14 bases of the junction unmatched. In nucleotides, the CDR3 is TGTGCCAGCGCTAGCCGGGACAGACCTCTGGAGCAGTACTTC. It codes for CASASRDRPLEQYF.

The rearrangement links TRBV18 to TRBJ2-1; possibly TRBD1 for D (6 bases). CDR1 KGHSH and CDR2 LQKENI come from the germline V gene. V was clipped by 4 bases and J by 0 bases, with 10 bases between them. The CDR3 is made up of 15 amino acids. CDR3 DNA sequence: TGTGCCAGCTCACAGGGGGTTCTCTCCTACAATGAGCAGTTCTTC. This encodes CASSQGVLSYNEQFF.

The V and J genes are TRBV5-1 and TRBJ2-1, with 7 bases fitting TRBD2. The CDR3 covers 15 residues. Germline V gives CDR1 SGHRS, CDR2 YFSETQ. The V and J ends lost 0 bases and 7 bases, in that order; junction bases with no gene match: 7. CDR3 sequence (DNA): TGCGCCAGCAGCTTGGGCGCGGGAGTTTATAATGAGCAGTTCTTC. Amino acid sequence: CASSLGAGVYNEQFF. Supplemented by reference TRBV5-1 and TRBJ2-1, the full variable domain reads KAGVTQTPRYLIKTRGQQVTLSCSPISGHRSVSWYQQTPGQGLQFLFEYFSETQRNKGNFPGRFSGRQFSNSRSEMNVSTLELGDSALYLCASSLGAGVYNEQFFGPGTRLTVL.

The chain employs TRBV2 and TRBJ1-5; 9 positions match TRBD1. CDR1 and CDR2 (germline): SNHLY, FYNNEI. V was pared by 3 bases and J by 5 bases, with 5 bases of the junction left unmatched. The length of the CDR3 is 15 residues. The CDR3 bases are TGTGCCAGCAGTGAGGGTGGGACAGGGTATCAGCCCCAGCATTTT. Encoded protein: CASSEGGTGYQPQHF. Full variable domain (remainder filled in from reference TRBV2 and TRBJ1-5): EPEVTQTPSHQVTQMGQEVILRCVPISNHLYFYWYRQILGQKVEFLVSFYNNEISEKSEIFDDQFSVERPDGSNFTLKIRSTKLEDSAMYFCASSEGGTGYQPQHFGDGTRLSIL.

V is TRBV9 and J is TRBJ2-2; 10 bases match TRBD2. Germline V gene sequence: CDR1 SGDLS, CDR2 YYNGEE. This CDR3 region has 15 residues. V shed 4 bases, J shed 5 bases, and the junction held 5 bases outside the gene matches. The CDR3 DNA is TGTGCCAGCAGCCCTAGCGGGAGAGGGACCGGGGAGCTGTTTTTT. Translation: CASSPSGRGTGELFF.

Details on this clone: Other DNA sequences of this sample code for an identical CDR3. This chain joins TRBV6-5 and TRBJ1-2; TRBD1 matches 11 bases. CDR3 size: 13 residues. Germline-derived CDR1 and CDR2 are MNHEY and SVGAGI. The junction had 3 bases not matched to a gene; V was cut back by 5 bases and J by 7 bases. CDR3: CASSRTGGRGYTF. Written as DNA, the CDR3 is TGTGCCAGCAGTCGGACAGGGGGCCGTGGCTACACCTTC.

The rearrangement links TRBV7-6 to TRBJ2-2; 7 bases map to TRBD1. This CDR3 spans 17 amino acids. Germline-derived CDR1 and CDR2 are SGHVS and FNYEAQ. V was clipped by 2 bases and J by 7 bases; unmatched bases: 13. The CDR3 DNA sequence: TGTGCCAGCAGCTTAACAGGGGCCGCACGTCGTGTCGGGGAGCTGTTTTTT. Translation: CASSLTGAARRVGELFF.

The gene calls are TRBV5-1 and TRBJ2-3; 7 positions match TRBD1. The CDR3 is 16 amino acids. The germline V gene encodes CDR1 SGHRS and CDR2 YFSETQ. The ends lost 3 bases at V and 0 bases at J; junction bases unmatched: 7. For the CDR3, the DNA is TGCGCCAGCAGCTCTGGACAGGCCCAAAGCACAGATACGCAGTATTTT. Amino acid sequence: CASSSGQAQSTDTQYF.

The V and J genes are TRBV10-3 and TRBJ1-3; a weak D match, TRBD1 (6 bases). V lost 10 bases to trimming and J lost 7 bases, with 20 bases between them. Germline CDR1 ENHRY, CDR2 SYGVKD. The CDR3 length is 14 residues. For the CDR3, the DNA is TGTGCCAGCGACCCGACAGGTCTGGGCAACACCATATATTTT. Translating it yields CASDPTGLGNTIYF.